Listed below are T cell receptor beta chains from one sample, sequenced in a study of blood T cell repertoires in COVID-19. Repertoires were generated with immunoSEQ multiplex PCR, while TCRdb's copy carries only in-frame clones and drops some. Found here are hundreds of thousands of clones, around 85% of them singletons; the top ten hold 2% to 3%. The sample was PBMCs or T cells enriched from blood (not recorded which). The receptors originated from a woman aged 45-60 years who had recovered from COVID-19. CDR3s include the opening cysteine and the closing phenylalanine or tryptophan. The order of the fields is D gene, J gene, V gene, clone size, CDR3 DNA, CDR3 protein. D genes are given only for firm matches. Clone sizes are given selectively: once, few, many, or a class where the clone is expanded.

d_call: NA
j_call: TRBJ1-5
v_call: TRBV19
clone_size: once
cdr3_nt: TGTGCCAGCTCAGACAGGCCCAATCAGCCCCAGCATTTT
cdr3_aa: CASSDRPNQPQHF

d_call: TRBD2
j_call: TRBJ2-7
v_call: TRBV19
clone_size: NA
cdr3_nt: TGTGCCAGTAGCGGACTAGTGTTCGACGAGCAGTACTTC
cdr3_aa: CASSGLVFDEQYF

d_call: NA
j_call: TRBJ2-3
v_call: TRBV14
clone_size: NA
cdr3_nt: TGTGCCAGCAGCCAAGTAACAGATACGCAGTATTTT
cdr3_aa: CASSQVTDTQYF

d_call: NA
j_call: TRBJ1-4
v_call: TRBV11-2
clone_size: NA
cdr3_nt: TGTGCCAGCAGCTTAACGGTCACGGAGGGAAAACTGTTTTTT
cdr3_aa: CASSLTVTEGKLFF

d_call: TRBD1
j_call: TRBJ2-5
v_call: TRBV6-1
clone_size: NA
cdr3_nt: TGTGCCAGCAGTGAAATCGCTGGCAGAGGACAGGGAGAGACCCAGTACTTC
cdr3_aa: CASSEIAGRGQGETQYF

d_call: NA
j_call: TRBJ1-3
v_call: TRBV29-1
clone_size: once
cdr3_nt: TGCAGCGTTGAAGACCGGCAGAGGCCTTATGGAAACACCATATATTTT
cdr3_aa: CSVEDRQRPYGNTIYF

d_call: NA
j_call: TRBJ1-1
v_call: TRBV9
clone_size: once
cdr3_nt: TGTGCCAGCAGCGTAGACGTACAGGGCGCAGCTTTCTTT
cdr3_aa: CASSVDVQGAAFF

d_call: TRBD1
j_call: TRBJ2-2
v_call: TRBV11-2
clone_size: NA
cdr3_nt: TGTGCCAGCAGTCAAACAGGGGTGGACACCGGGGAGCTGTTTTTT
cdr3_aa: CASSQTGVDTGELFF

d_call: TRBD1
j_call: TRBJ1-2
v_call: TRBV4-3
clone_size: NA
cdr3_nt: TGCGCCAGCAGCCAAGCCGGGACAGGCTATGGCTACACCTTC
cdr3_aa: CASSQAGTGYGYTF

d_call: NA
j_call: TRBJ2-7
v_call: TRBV5-4
clone_size: NA
cdr3_nt: TGTGCCAGCAGCTTGGATGGGAGCCCCGAGCAGTACTTC
cdr3_aa: CASSLDGSPEQYF

d_call: NA
j_call: TRBJ2-5
v_call: TRBV2
clone_size: once
cdr3_nt: TGTGCCAGCAGCAGGGGTGGAGAGACCCAGTACTTC
cdr3_aa: CASSRGGETQYF

d_call: NA
j_call: TRBJ1-2
v_call: TRBV4-2
clone_size: NA
cdr3_nt: TGTGCCAGCAGTTCTAGATTATTTTACTATGGCTACACCTTC
cdr3_aa: CASSSRLFYYGYTF

d_call: TRBD1
j_call: TRBJ2-5
v_call: TRBV28
clone_size: NA
cdr3_nt: TGTGCCAGCAGTTTAGAGGACAGGTCTTTCCAAGAGACCCAGTACTTC
cdr3_aa: CASSLEDRSFQETQYF

d_call: NA
j_call: TRBJ1-4
v_call: TRBV20-1
clone_size: NA
cdr3_nt: TGCAGTGCTAGGGCGAGGAACGAACTGTTTTTT
cdr3_aa: CSARARNELFF

d_call: NA
j_call: TRBJ1-1
v_call: TRBV27
clone_size: few
cdr3_nt: TGTGCCAGCAGTTGGCCAGGGCGGACTGAAGCTTTCTTT
cdr3_aa: CASSWPGRTEAFF

d_call: NA
j_call: TRBJ2-1
v_call: TRBV18
clone_size: NA
cdr3_nt: TGTGCCAGCTCACGACGGACTGCCTCGGACGGCTACAATGAGCAGTTCTTC
cdr3_aa: CASSRRTASDGYNEQFF

d_call: NA
j_call: TRBJ2-3
v_call: TRBV29-1
clone_size: NA
cdr3_nt: TGCAGCTCCGAGTCTGCATCTGGCACAGATACGCAGTATTTT
cdr3_aa: CSSESASGTDTQYF

d_call: NA
j_call: TRBJ1-2
v_call: TRBV9
clone_size: few
cdr3_nt: TGTGCCAGCAGCGTAGGAATTTCAGGAGGCTATGGCTACACCTTC
cdr3_aa: CASSVGISGGYGYTF

d_call: TRBD1
j_call: TRBJ1-5
v_call: TRBV29-1
clone_size: NA
cdr3_nt: TGCAGCGTGGCGGGGACAGGGCCCAATCAGCCCCAGCATTTT
cdr3_aa: CSVAGTGPNQPQHF

d_call: TRBD1
j_call: TRBJ1-2
v_call: TRBV6-5
clone_size: NA
cdr3_nt: TGTGCCAGCAGGCTAGACCCACAGGGGTTTTCTGGCTACACCTTC
cdr3_aa: CASRLDPQGFSGYTF

d_call: TRBD1
j_call: TRBJ2-7
v_call: TRBV6-5
clone_size: NA
cdr3_nt: TGTGCCAGCAGTTCCAGGGACAGCTCCTACGAGCAGTACTTC
cdr3_aa: CASSSRDSSYEQYF

d_call: TRBD2
j_call: TRBJ2-2
v_call: TRBV2
clone_size: NA
cdr3_nt: TGTGCCAGCAGTTTGACTAGCGGTTACACCGGGGAGCTGTTTTTT
cdr3_aa: CASSLTSGYTGELFF

d_call: TRBD1
j_call: TRBJ1-1
v_call: TRBV7-2
clone_size: NA
cdr3_nt: TGTGCCAGCAGCTTGGACGACAGGGGGAACACTGAAGCTTTCTTT
cdr3_aa: CASSLDDRGNTEAFF

d_call: TRBD2
j_call: TRBJ2-1
v_call: TRBV7-8
clone_size: NA
cdr3_nt: TGTGCCAGCAGCCCGAGCGGGGGGCAAGGTGAGCAGTTCTTC
cdr3_aa: CASSPSGGQGEQFF

d_call: NA
j_call: TRBJ2-7
v_call: TRBV12-3/TRBV12-4
clone_size: once
cdr3_nt: TGTGCCAGCAGCCCAGGTGTTGACGAGCAGTACTTC
cdr3_aa: CASSPGVDEQYF

d_call: TRBD1
j_call: TRBJ1-1
v_call: TRBV19
clone_size: NA
cdr3_nt: TGTGCCAGTAGAAAACAGGGGGGTACTACTGAAGCTTTCTTT
cdr3_aa: CASRKQGGTTEAFF

d_call: NA
j_call: TRBJ2-7
v_call: TRBV29-1
clone_size: once
cdr3_nt: TGCAGTGTTGCCGGAGTATCCTACGAGCAGTACTTC
cdr3_aa: CSVAGVSYEQYF

d_call: TRBD1
j_call: TRBJ2-7
v_call: TRBV11-2
clone_size: NA
cdr3_nt: TGTGCCAGCAGTACCGGGACAGGGTTATACGAGCAGTACTTC
cdr3_aa: CASSTGTGLYEQYF

d_call: NA
j_call: TRBJ2-4
v_call: TRBV12-2
clone_size: NA
cdr3_nt: TGTGCAAGTCGCTTGCCTAGAACAGCCAAAAACATTCAGTACTTC
cdr3_aa: CASRLPRTAKNIQYF

d_call: NA
j_call: TRBJ2-7
v_call: TRBV28
clone_size: once
cdr3_nt: TGTGCCAGTGGACAGTCCTCCTACGAGCAGTACTTC
cdr3_aa: CASGQSSYEQYF

d_call: NA
j_call: TRBJ2-2
v_call: TRBV3-1/TRBV3-2
clone_size: once
cdr3_nt: TGTGCCAGCAGCCAAGAAGCGGCAGGCTCCAACACCGGGGAGCTGTTTTTT
cdr3_aa: CASSQEAAGSNTGELFF

d_call: NA
j_call: TRBJ2-3
v_call: TRBV10-1
clone_size: NA
cdr3_nt: TGCGCCAGCAGCGGACAGACCACAGATACGCAGTATTTT
cdr3_aa: CASSGQTTDTQYF

d_call: TRBD1
j_call: TRBJ1-4
v_call: TRBV4-3
clone_size: few
cdr3_nt: TGCGCCAGCAGCCAGGGGACAGGGTCAAATGAAAAACTGTTTTTT
cdr3_aa: CASSQGTGSNEKLFF

d_call: NA
j_call: TRBJ1-4
v_call: TRBV6-5
clone_size: once
cdr3_nt: TGTGCCAGCAGCCGAGACAGAGCAACTAATGAAAAACTGTTTTTT
cdr3_aa: CASSRDRATNEKLFF

d_call: NA
j_call: TRBJ1-2
v_call: TRBV7-9
clone_size: few
cdr3_nt: TGTGCCAGCAGCTTAGCCCAACGTGTCCGCGGCTATGGCTACACCTTC
cdr3_aa: CASSLAQRVRGYGYTF

d_call: NA
j_call: TRBJ1-2
v_call: TRBV7-9
clone_size: NA
cdr3_nt: TGTGCCAGCAGCTTACTTCCTGGACTGCAGGGGCAGGGCTATGGCTACACCTTC
cdr3_aa: CASSLLPGLQGQGYGYTF

d_call: NA
j_call: TRBJ2-2
v_call: TRBV12-3/TRBV12-4
clone_size: NA
cdr3_nt: TGTGCCAGCAGCTCAGGGGGGCCCGGGGAGCTGTTTTTT
cdr3_aa: CASSSGGPGELFF

d_call: NA
j_call: TRBJ1-2
v_call: TRBV12-3/TRBV12-4
clone_size: NA
cdr3_nt: TGTGCCAGCAGCGTCAGGGGAGACTATGGCTACACCTTC
cdr3_aa: CASSVRGDYGYTF

d_call: TRBD1
j_call: TRBJ1-1
v_call: TRBV2
clone_size: NA
cdr3_nt: TGTGCCAGCAGTGGCAGGGGGCGGGGGAACACTGAAGCTTTCTTT
cdr3_aa: CASSGRGRGNTEAFF

d_call: NA
j_call: TRBJ1-6
v_call: TRBV12-3/TRBV12-4
clone_size: NA
cdr3_nt: TGTGCCATAACCCAGGGGATCAATTCACCCCTCCACTTT
cdr3_aa: CAITQGINSPLHF

d_call: TRBD1
j_call: TRBJ2-7
v_call: TRBV7-9
clone_size: NA
cdr3_nt: TGTGCCAGCACCCCGACAGGGAGCTCCTACGAGCAGTACTTC
cdr3_aa: CASTPTGSSYEQYF

d_call: NA
j_call: TRBJ1-5
v_call: TRBV28
clone_size: NA
cdr3_nt: TGTGCCAGCAGTCTAGGCGGGGTTTCAGAACAGCCCCAGCATTTT
cdr3_aa: CASSLGGVSEQPQHF

d_call: NA
j_call: TRBJ2-7
v_call: TRBV2
clone_size: NA
cdr3_nt: TGTGCCAGCAGTGAGTTAACTCCGGGTCGTCACTACGAGCAGTACTTC
cdr3_aa: CASSELTPGRHYEQYF

d_call: NA
j_call: TRBJ2-7
v_call: TRBV4-3
clone_size: once
cdr3_nt: TGCGCCAGCAGCCGGGACTCCACCTACGAGCAGTACTTC
cdr3_aa: CASSRDSTYEQYF

d_call: NA
j_call: TRBJ2-7
v_call: TRBV11-2
clone_size: few
cdr3_nt: TGTGCCAGCAGCCCCGGGGTGGGTAGCGACGAGCAGTACTTC
cdr3_aa: CASSPGVGSDEQYF

d_call: NA
j_call: TRBJ1-6
v_call: TRBV25-1
clone_size: NA
cdr3_nt: TGTGCCAGCAGTGAATCGGCCGGGACACAAGATTCACCCCTCCACTTT
cdr3_aa: CASSESAGTQDSPLHF

d_call: NA
j_call: TRBJ2-2
v_call: TRBV7-9
clone_size: few
cdr3_nt: TGTGCCAGCAGCTTAGTACCCCTGACTGCCGGGGAGCTGTTTTTT
cdr3_aa: CASSLVPLTAGELFF

d_call: TRBD1
j_call: TRBJ1-4
v_call: TRBV6-5
clone_size: NA
cdr3_nt: TGTGCCAGCAGTTCGGACAGGGCAACTAATGAAAAACTGTTTTTT
cdr3_aa: CASSSDRATNEKLFF

d_call: NA
j_call: TRBJ1-4
v_call: TRBV23-1
clone_size: NA
cdr3_nt: TGCGCCAGCAGGTTACAGGGCCGACAGACGGAAAAACTGTTTTTT
cdr3_aa: CASRLQGRQTEKLFF

d_call: TRBD1
j_call: TRBJ2-2
v_call: TRBV15
clone_size: NA
cdr3_nt: TGTGCCACCAGCACCCGAACGACCCGACAGGGGGCCGGACCCGGGGAGCTGTTTTTT
cdr3_aa: CATSTRTTRQGAGPGELFF

d_call: NA
j_call: TRBJ1-6
v_call: TRBV7-2
clone_size: many
cdr3_nt: TGTGCCAGCAGCCCCGGGAGAACCCTCCACTTT
cdr3_aa: CASSPGRTLHF

d_call: NA
j_call: TRBJ1-3
v_call: TRBV14
clone_size: NA
cdr3_nt: TGTGCCAGCAGCGACGGGGGGAGTGCTGGAAACACCATATATTTT
cdr3_aa: CASSDGGSAGNTIYF

d_call: TRBD2
j_call: TRBJ2-1
v_call: TRBV9
clone_size: NA
cdr3_nt: TGTGCCAGCAGCGCACTAGCGGGGGACTACAATGAGCAGTTCTTC
cdr3_aa: CASSALAGDYNEQFF

d_call: NA
j_call: TRBJ2-7
v_call: TRBV11-3
clone_size: NA
cdr3_nt: TGTGCCAGCAGCTCCGCAAGGACTCCCTACTCCTACGAGCAGTACTTC
cdr3_aa: CASSSARTPYSYEQYF